The clone carrying this TCR beta chain was observed at least ten times. Its antigen is currently unknown. This sample stems from a study of T-cell reconstitution after alpha-beta-depleted transplantation in children. Study conclusions and caveats: Where alpha-beta T cells came from about two months after transplant was reportedly several hundred expanded graft clones. It was newly produced T cells that mostly accounted for T-cell counts and diversity one year after transplant.

The germline V gene encodes CDR1 SGHDN and CDR2 FVKESK. This CDR3 has 15 amino acids. The V segment lost 1 base and the J segment 3 bases; nucleotides outside the gene matches: 5. Preparation of the TCRbeta library was carried out with unique molecular identifiers. Each CDR3 protein is one row after TCRdb ran MiXCR on the PCR reads. The sample contains approximately 30,000 distinct CDR3 sequences, approximately 6.9% of which appear only once. This chain connects TRBV14 to TRBJ2-5; the match to TRBD1 covers 7 bases. Sequencing used peripheral blood, obtained 60 days after TCRalphabeta/CD19-depleted stem cell transplant. This TCR was recovered from a child under two years old who had a stem cell transplant for acute myeloid leukemia, so the T cells may come from the graft donor. The CDR3 nucleotides are TGTGCCAGCAGCCAAGTCCTGCAGGGGGAAGAGACCCAGTACTTC. It specifies CASSQVLQGEETQYF.